A single sample is the source of the 29 T cell receptor beta chains below, sequenced in a study of T cells in localized non-small cell lung cancer. Assay: immunoSEQ multiplex PCR; the TCRdb copy retains only in-frame clones and omits some. This sample has 25,000 to 35,000 clones; 85% to 90% occur once, and the top ten carry under 15%. Sequenced here: peripheral blood, sampled before any cancer treatment. The receptors derive from a female donor older than 55 with stage III squamous cell lung carcinoma.

The rearrangement uses TRBV7-9 and TRBJ1-4; possible D gene TRBD1, 5 bases. Germline loops: CDR1 SEHNR, CDR2 FQNEAQ (reference sequence). The CDR3 runs to 15 residues. Trimming took 4 bases from V and 0 from J, leaving 9 bases between them. CDR3 loop: CASSSRQPTNEKLFF. The CDR3 DNA sequence: TGTGCCAGCAGCTCCCGACAGCCAACTAATGAAAAACTGTTTTTT. The whole variable domain, filled in from reference TRBV7-9 and TRBJ1-4, reads DTGVSQNPRHKITKRGQNVTFRCDPISEHNRLYWYRQTLGQGPEFLTYFQNEAQLEKSRLLSDRFSAERPKGSFSTLEIQRTEQGDSAMYLCASSSRQPTNEKLFFGSGTQLSVL.

The rearrangement uses TRBV9 and TRBJ1-2, with 10 bases that match TRBD1. Per germline, CDR1 SGDLS and CDR2 YYNGEE. V lost 4 bases and J lost 2; bases outside the gene matches: 8. The CDR3 is made up of 16 amino acids. CDR3 DNA: TGTGCCAGCAGCCCGTTCGGGACAGGGGAGAACTATGGCTACACCTTC. This sequence encodes CASSPFGTGENYGYTF. Combining the CDR3 with reference TRBV9 and TRBJ1-2 gives the whole variable domain DSGVTQTPKHLITATGQRVTLRCSPRSGDLSVYWYQQSLDQGLQFLIQYYNGEERAKGNILERFSAQQFPDLHSELNLSSLELGDSALYFCASSPFGTGENYGYTFGSGTRLTVV.

The rearrangement uses TRBV5-1 and TRBJ2-2; 14 bases are a match to TRBD2. Looked up from germline, CDR1 is SGHRS and CDR2 is YFSETQ. CDR3 length: 15 residues. V lost 4 bases, J lost 7 bases, and 3 bases stayed unmatched. The CDR3 nucleotides are TGCGCCAGCAGCGCGGGACTAGCGGGGGTCGGGGAGCTGTTTTTT. Protein product: CASSAGLAGVGELFF.

The V and J genes are TRBV6-5 and TRBJ2-5; 10 bases fit TRBD1. Germline V lookup: CDR1 MNHEY, CDR2 SVGAGI. Trimming cost V 3 bases and J 4 bases; bases outside gene matches: 5. This CDR3 is built from 15 residues. The CDR3 loop reads CASSYSGQGGETQYF. DNA of the CDR3: TGTGCCAGCAGTTATTCCGGACAGGGGGGAGAGACCCAGTACTTC.

J is TRBJ2-7 and V is TRBV27; TRBD1 aligns across 8 bases. Trimming cost V 6 bases and J 3 bases; bases outside gene matches: 10. CDR3 length: 15 residues. Germline V CDR1 and CDR2: MNHEY, SMNVEV (reference sequence). The CDR3 reads CASSLLPGTGYEQYF. CDR3 DNA: TGTGCCAGCAGCCTCCTCCCCGGGACAGGCTACGAGCAGTACTTC.

The chain couples TRBV7-3 to TRBJ1-3; D is undetermined. The CDR3 has 14 residues. V was cut by 5 bases and J by 2 bases, with 10 bases left in between. Germline V gene sequence: CDR1 SGHTA, CDR2 FQGTGA. The CDR3 reads CASSTGSPGNTIYF. The CDR3 DNA follows: TGTGCCAGCAGCACGGGCTCCCCTGGAAACACCATATATTTT.

Worth noting for this clone: This CDR3 is missing its conserved last phenylalanine or tryptophan, likely due to a read error. The V and J genes are TRBV2 and TRBJ1-2; perhaps TRBD1 as D (5 bases). CDR1 and CDR2 (germline): SNHLY, FYNNEI. V lost 8 bases to trimming and J lost 6 bases, with 16 bases between them. This CDR3 contains 13 residues. CDR3 in DNA: TGTGCCAGCCAGGGCGGCGAGGAAGATGGCTACACCCTC. Translated: CASQGGEEDGYTL.

The chain has TRBV5-1 and TRBJ2-3; TRBD2 aligns across 9 bases. Germline CDR1 and CDR2: SGHRS and YFSETQ. V lost 0 bases to trimming and J lost 0 bases; unmatched junction nucleotides: 8. This CDR3 has 18 amino acids. The CDR3 coding sequence is TGCGCCAGCAGCTTGGCAGCGGGGGGACCTTTGAGCACAGATACGCAGTATTTT. Its protein is CASSLAAGGPLSTDTQYF.

The chain employs TRBV7-6 and TRBJ2-3; 7 positions match TRBD1. Germline V CDR1 and CDR2: SGHVS, FNYEAQ. CDR3 size: 15 residues. The V and J ends lost 7 bases and 0 bases, in that order; junction bases with no gene match: 7. CDR3 bases: TGTGCCAGCACCCGGACAGGCCGTAGCACAGATACGCAGTATTTT. Translation: CASTRTGRSTDTQYF. Together with reference TRBV7-6 and TRBJ2-3, the CDR3 gives the full variable domain: GAGVSQSPRYKVTKRGQDVALRCDPISGHVSLYWYRQALGQGPEFLTYFNYEAQQDKSGLPNDRFSAERPEGSISTLTIQRTEQRDSAMYRCASTRTGRSTDTQYFGPGTRLTVL.

This chain uses TRBV4-1 with TRBJ1-1; maybe TRBD1 (6 bases). Germline V CDR1 and CDR2: MGHRA, YSYEKL. V lost 6 bases and J 4 bases, leaving 15 bases between the germline ends. The CDR3 sequence is 14 residues long. The DNA of the CDR3 is TGCGCCAGCAGGCCAGGGGTTTGGGGCACTGAAGCTTTCTTT. This sequence encodes CASRPGVWGTEAFF.

This chain joins TRBV6-5 and TRBJ2-6, with D uncertain. Between the trimmed V and J ends, which lost 6 bases and 4 bases, there was a span of 10 bases. The length of the CDR3 is 14 residues. CDR1 and CDR2 (germline): MNHEY, SVGAGI. CDR3 region: CASSEFSGANVLTF. Here the CDR3 DNA reads TGTGCCAGCAGCGAGTTCTCCGGGGCCAACGTCCTGACTTTC.

This chain uses TRBV4-3 with TRBJ2-5; D is unclear. Germline CDR1 reads LGHNA; CDR2 reads YSLEER. The CDR3 spans 13 residues. V lost 4 bases, J lost 5 bases, and 11 bases lay in between. For the CDR3, the DNA is TGCGCCAGCAGCCGGCTGGTGGGCGAGACCCAGTACTTC. It is translated as CASSRLVGETQYF.

This CDR3 is CASSFGSTDTQYF. The CDR3, as DNA: TGCGCCAGCAGCTTCGGCAGCACAGATACGCAGTATTTT. V usage is TRBV5-1 and J usage is TRBJ2-3, with D unresolved. With 2 bases removed from V and 0 bases from J, the gap between germline ends came to 4 bases. The germline CDR1 and CDR2 sequences are SGHRS and YFSETQ. CDR3 length equals 13 residues.

This clone came up once. The genes are TRBV7-3 and TRBJ2-3; D remains ambiguous. This CDR3 is built from 13 residues. Trimming shortened V by 1 base and J by 4 bases, and 6 bases separated the two germline ends. The V gene's germline CDR1 is SGHTA and CDR2 FQGTGA. The CDR3 spells CASSLKSADTQYF. The CDR3 DNA reads as TGTGCCAGCAGCTTAAAGTCCGCAGATACGCAGTATTTT.

For the CDR3, the DNA is TGTGCCAGCAGCTTTGGGGGAGGGATCGACACTGAAGCTTTCTTT. Its translation is CASSFGGGIDTEAFF. The chain combines TRBV11-3 with TRBJ1-1; tentatively, D is TRBD1 (5 bases). The CDR3 is 15 residues long. Trimming left V 3 bases short and J 3 bases short, with 14 bases between. Per germline, CDR1 SGHNT and CDR2 YENEEA. Drawing the rest from reference TRBV11-3 and TRBJ1-1, the complete variable domain is EAGVVQSPRYKIIEKKQPVAFWCNPISGHNTLYWYLQNLGQGPELLIRYENEEAVDDSQLPKDRFSAERLKGVDSTLKIQPAELGDSAVYLCASSFGGGIDTEAFFGQGTRLTVV.

V usage is TRBV4-1 and J usage is TRBJ1-5, with D unresolved. Deletions cut 4 bases from V and 0 bases from J, with 7 bases between. Per germline, CDR1 MGHRA and CDR2 YSYEKL. The CDR3 is 14 amino acids. In DNA form, the CDR3 reads TGCGCCAGCAGCCCGACCCTTAGCAATCAGCCCCAGCATTTT. The encoded protein is CASSPTLSNQPQHF.

The rearrangement uses TRBV15 and TRBJ2-1, with D unclear. Germline CDR1 reads LNHNV; CDR2 reads YYDKDF (reference sequence). V was trimmed by 0 bases and J by 0 bases, leaving 6 bases between them. The CDR3 spans 15 residues. CDR3 DNA sequence: TGTGCCACCAGCAGAGAGTGGAGCTCCTACAATGAGCAGTTCTTC. Translating it yields CATSREWSSYNEQFF.

V and J are TRBV2 and TRBJ2-7; D is ambiguous. The CDR3 runs to 11 residues. Trimming cost V 2 bases and J 6 bases, with 5 bases left between them. The germline CDR1 and CDR2 sequences are SNHLY and FYNNEI. CDR3 sequence (DNA): TGTGCCAGCAGTGAATCTGGCGAGCAGTACTTC. It encodes CASSESGEQYF.

V is TRBV5-4 and J is TRBJ2-3, with D unclear. Germline V gene sequence: CDR1 SGHNT, CDR2 YYREEE (reference sequence). Trimming left V 0 bases short and J 4 bases short, with 3 bases between. The CDR3 has 12 amino acids. The CDR3 loop reads CASSLGSDTQYF. The CDR3 nucleotides read TGTGCCAGCAGCTTGGGGTCAGATACGCAGTATTTT.

The J gene is TRBJ2-5, the V gene TRBV6-1; possible D gene TRBD2, 6 bases. The better agreement between TRBJ2-7 and the DNA end casts doubt on the J call. The CDR3 is made up of 16 amino acids. Germline CDR1 is MNHNS and CDR2 is SASEGT. CDR3 protein: CASSEGASGLPYEQYF. The CDR3 region has the DNA TGTGCCAGCAGTGAAGGGGCCAGCGGGCTTCCCTACGAGCAGTACTTC.

The chain recombines TRBV4-3 with TRBJ1-2; TRBD1 agrees at 7 bases. After removal of 0 bases from V and 3 bases from J, the junction contained 10 bases not matched to a gene. This CDR3 is built from 17 residues. Germline V gene data show CDR1 as LGHNA and CDR2 as YSLEER. The CDR3 is CASSQDLRGGIDYGYTF. The CDR3 nucleotides are TGCGCCAGCAGCCAAGACCTCAGGGGGGGAATCGACTATGGCTACACCTTC.

The V and J genes are TRBV5-6 and TRBJ2-7; 7 bases are shared with TRBD1. Trimming took 1 base from V and 3 from J; bases not matched to a gene: 7. The CDR3 length is 15 residues. The germline CDR1 and CDR2 sequences are SGHDT and YYEEEE. This CDR3 is CASSLTGDLYYEQYF. The CDR3 region has the DNA TGTGCCAGCAGCTTGACAGGGGACCTATACTACGAGCAGTACTTC.

This chain connects TRBV11-3 to TRBJ2-3, with 8 bases fitting TRBD1. Germline CDR1 SGHNT, CDR2 YENEEA. The V segment lost 3 bases and the J segment 2 bases; nucleotides outside the gene matches: 1. CDR3 length: 14 amino acids. CDR3 amino acids: CASSLDRDTDTQYF. CDR3 nucleotides: TGTGCCAGCAGCTTGGACAGGGACACAGATACGCAGTATTTT.

This clone was picked up one time. This rearrangement joins TRBV6-5 to TRBJ1-2; D is unresolved. Trimming took off 2 bases at V and 0 bases at J, with 10 bases between the two ends. Per the germline V gene, CDR1 is MNHEY and CDR2 is SVGAGI. The CDR3 has 15 amino acids. The CDR3 reads CASSYSNGPNYGYTF. The CDR3 region has the DNA TGTGCCAGCAGTTACAGCAACGGCCCTAACTATGGCTACACCTTC.

V is TRBV19 and J is TRBJ2-1; D call uncertain. Germline CDR1 and CDR2: LNHDA and SQIVND (reference sequence). The CDR3 is made up of 11 amino acids. Trimming shortened V by 6 bases and J by 12 bases, and 12 bases separated the two germline ends. CDR3 region: CASSLAELQFF. The CDR3 region has the DNA TGTGCCAGTAGCCTCGCGGAGCTGCAGTTCTTC.

The chain carries TRBV4-3 and TRBJ1-3; D might be TRBD1 (6 bases). V lost 0 bases to trimming and J lost 4 bases, with 13 bases between them. The CDR3 length is 16 residues. Looked up from germline, CDR1 is LGHNA and CDR2 is YSLEER. The CDR3 DNA sequence: TGCGCCAGCAGCCAAGAGCCGCCGGGGGCCGGAAACACCATATATTTT. It specifies CASSQEPPGAGNTIYF.

V usage is TRBV6-1 and J usage is TRBJ2-2; 7 nucleotides align to TRBD2. After removal of 8 bases from V and 4 bases from J, the junction contained 7 bases not matched to a gene. Germline-derived CDR1 and CDR2 are MNHNS and SASEGT. The CDR3 is 14 residues long. For the CDR3, the DNA is TGTGCCAGCCGCCCGGGGGGTGGCACCGGGGAGCTGTTTTTT. Its translation: CASRPGGGTGELFF.

The rearrangement links TRBV28 to TRBJ2-2, with TRBD1 matching 7 bases. Germline V gene data show CDR1 as MDHEN and CDR2 as SYDVKM. J gave up 2 bases and V 4 bases, and 10 bases lay outside the gene matches. The CDR3 consists of 17 residues. In nucleotides, the CDR3 is TGTGCCAGCAGTTCGACAACAGGGGTCATTAACACCGGGGAGCTGTTTTTT. The encoded protein is CASSSTTGVINTGELFF.

The chain carries TRBV7-3 and TRBJ2-1, with 11 bases aligning to TRBD2. This CDR3 is built from 19 residues. Germline loops: CDR1 SGHTA, CDR2 FQGTGA. After removal of 1 base from V and 4 bases from J, the junction contained 12 bases not matched to a gene. CDR3 in amino acids: CASSLRKSAGLADYNEQFF. The CDR3 coding sequence is TGTGCCAGCAGCTTAAGGAAGTCGGCGGGACTAGCGGATTACAATGAGCAGTTCTTC.